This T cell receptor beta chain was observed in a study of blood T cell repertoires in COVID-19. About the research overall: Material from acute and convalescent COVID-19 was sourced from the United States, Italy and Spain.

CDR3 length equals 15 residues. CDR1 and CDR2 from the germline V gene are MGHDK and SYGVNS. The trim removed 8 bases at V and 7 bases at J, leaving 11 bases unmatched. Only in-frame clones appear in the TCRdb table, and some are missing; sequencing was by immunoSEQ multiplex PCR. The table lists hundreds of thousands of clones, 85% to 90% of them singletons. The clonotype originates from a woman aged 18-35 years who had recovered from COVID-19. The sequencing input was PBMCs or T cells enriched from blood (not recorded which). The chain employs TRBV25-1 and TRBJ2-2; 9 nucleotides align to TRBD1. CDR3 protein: CASLPGTGYGGELFF. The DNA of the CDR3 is TGTGCCAGCCTCCCCGGGACAGGGTACGGCGGGGAGCTGTTTTTT.